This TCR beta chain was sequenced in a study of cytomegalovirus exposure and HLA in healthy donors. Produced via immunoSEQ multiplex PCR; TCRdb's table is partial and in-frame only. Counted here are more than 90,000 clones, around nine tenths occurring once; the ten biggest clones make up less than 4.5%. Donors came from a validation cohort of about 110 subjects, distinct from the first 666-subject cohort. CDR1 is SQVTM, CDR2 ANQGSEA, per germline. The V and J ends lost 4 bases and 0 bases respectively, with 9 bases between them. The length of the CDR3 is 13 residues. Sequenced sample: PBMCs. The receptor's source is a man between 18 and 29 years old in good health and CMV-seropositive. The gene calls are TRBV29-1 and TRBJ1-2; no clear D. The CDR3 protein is CSVGTPSNYGYTF. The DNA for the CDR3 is TGCAGCGTTGGTACACCATCTAACTATGGCTACACCTTC.